This is a list of T cell receptor beta chains from one sample in a study of ipilimumab plus nivolumab after autologous stem cell transplantation. Assay: immunoSEQ multiplex PCR; the TCRdb copy retains only in-frame clones and omits some. Here the sample spans tens of thousands of clones, almost 95% being singletons. The material sequenced was PBMCs, taken in a trial of ipilimumab plus nivolumab as post-transplant consolidation. These receptors came from a male donor with multiple myeloma. Each CDR3 is given with its conserved first and last residue. Fields, in order: D gene, J gene, V gene, CDR3 protein, CDR3 DNA. A D gene is named only where the DNA matches it firmly.

d_gene: TRBD2
j_gene: TRBJ2-1
v_gene: TRBV4-3
CDR3aa: CASSQDEGVAGDNEQFF
CDR3nt: TGCGCCAGCAGCCAAGATGAGGGAGTAGCGGGAGATAATGAGCAGTTCTTC

d_gene: TRBD1
j_gene: TRBJ1-3
v_gene: TRBV6-1
CDR3aa: CASSEGRDRVRNTIYF
CDR3nt: TGTGCCAGCAGTGAAGGCAGGGACAGGGTTAGGAACACCATATATTTT

d_gene: .
j_gene: TRBJ1-1
v_gene: TRBV19
CDR3aa: CASTTLLLGGNTEAFF
CDR3nt: TGTGCCAGTACCACCCTCCTCCTAGGGGGGAACACTGAAGCTTTCTTT

d_gene: TRBD1
j_gene: TRBJ1-1
v_gene: TRBV7-9
CDR3aa: CASSPRGQGWTEAFF
CDR3nt: TGTGCCAGCAGCCCGAGGGGACAGGGCTGGACTGAAGCTTTCTTT

d_gene: .
j_gene: TRBJ2-3
v_gene: TRBV27
CDR3aa: CASSFPPPDTQYF
CDR3nt: TGTGCCAGCAGTTTCCCCCCACCAGATACGCAGTATTTT

d_gene: .
j_gene: TRBJ2-1
v_gene: TRBV5-1
CDR3aa: CASRGTRNYNEQFF
CDR3nt: TGCGCCAGCAGGGGGACAAGGAACTACAATGAGCAGTTCTTC

d_gene: TRBD2
j_gene: TRBJ2-7
v_gene: TRBV11-2
CDR3aa: CASSLVAGGFEQYF
CDR3nt: TGTGCCAGCAGCTTGGTAGCGGGCGGTTTTGAGCAGTACTTC

d_gene: .
j_gene: TRBJ2-3
v_gene: TRBV5-1
CDR3aa: CASSPLATDTQYF
CDR3nt: TGCGCCAGCAGCCCTCTAGCAACAGATACGCAGTATTTT

d_gene: .
j_gene: TRBJ2-7
v_gene: TRBV5-1
CDR3aa: CASSLTGNEQYF
CDR3nt: TGCGCCAGCAGCTTGACAGGGAACGAGCAGTACTTC

d_gene: TRBD1
j_gene: TRBJ1-2
v_gene: TRBV9
CDR3aa: CASSRRDRKNYGYTF
CDR3nt: TGTGCCAGCAGCCGACGGGACAGAAAAAACTATGGCTACACCTTC

d_gene: .
j_gene: TRBJ1-4
v_gene: TRBV6-6
CDR3aa: CASRTLATNEKLFF
CDR3nt: TGTGCCAGCAGAACCCTGGCAACTAATGAAAAACTGTTTTTT

d_gene: .
j_gene: TRBJ1-5
v_gene: TRBV6-1
CDR3aa: CASSEAIGKTQSSAQHF
CDR3nt: TGTGCCAGCAGTGAAGCAATCGGTAAGACACAAAGTTCGGCCCAGCATTTT

d_gene: .
j_gene: TRBJ2-7
v_gene: TRBV18
CDR3aa: CASSPSGATTYEQYF
CDR3nt: TGTGCCAGCTCACCTTCCGGGGCCACAACCTACGAGCAGTACTTC